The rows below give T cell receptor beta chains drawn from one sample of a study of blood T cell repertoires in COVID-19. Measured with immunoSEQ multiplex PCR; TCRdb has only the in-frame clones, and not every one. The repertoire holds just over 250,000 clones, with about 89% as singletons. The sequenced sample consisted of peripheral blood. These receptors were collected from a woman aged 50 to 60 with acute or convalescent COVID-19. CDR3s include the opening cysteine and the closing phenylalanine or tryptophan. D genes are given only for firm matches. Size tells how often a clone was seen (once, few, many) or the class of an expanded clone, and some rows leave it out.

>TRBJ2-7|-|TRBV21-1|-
TGTGCCAGCAGCAAGGAAGCGGGAGGGCCGGGGAGCGAGCAGTACTTC
CASSKEAGGPGSEQYF
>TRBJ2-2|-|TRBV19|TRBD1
TGTGCCAGTAGTCTTGGACAGGTTGGCACCGGGGAGCTGTTTTTT
CASSLGQVGTGELFF
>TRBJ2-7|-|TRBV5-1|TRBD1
TGCGCCAGCAGCTCACAGGGGGCCTACGAGCAGTACTTC
CASSSQGAYEQYF
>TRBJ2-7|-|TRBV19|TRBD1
TGTGCCAGTAGCAGGGGGCACGAGCAGTACTTC
CASSRGHEQYF
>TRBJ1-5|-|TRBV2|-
TGTGCCAGCTGGGAGGGCGGGTCCCAGCATTTT
CASWEGGSQHF
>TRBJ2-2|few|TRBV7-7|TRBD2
TGTGCTAGCAGCTCCCCGCCGGCGGGAGCCGGGGAGCTGTTTTTT
CASSSPPAGAGELFF
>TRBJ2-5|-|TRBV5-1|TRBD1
TGCGCCAGCAGCTTGGGCCGGGACAGGGAAGAGACCCAGTACTTC
CASSLGRDREETQYF
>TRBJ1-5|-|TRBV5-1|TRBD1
TGCGCCAGCAGCCTGACAGGGGGCGCGTTGCAGCCCCAGCATTTT
CASSLTGGALQPQHF
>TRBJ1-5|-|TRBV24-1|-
TGTGCCACCAGTGAGTATAGCAATCAGCCCCAGCATTTT
CATSEYSNQPQHF
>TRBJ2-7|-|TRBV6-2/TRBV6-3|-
TGTGCCAGCAGTGACAGCTACTACGAGCAGTACTTC
CASSDSYYEQYF
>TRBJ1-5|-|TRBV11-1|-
TGTGCCAGCAGCTTAGCCGGCAATCAGCCCCAGCATTTT
CASSLAGNQPQHF
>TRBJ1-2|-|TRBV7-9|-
TGTGCCAACGGGGGGACCCAGGGCTACACCTTC
CANGGTQGYTF
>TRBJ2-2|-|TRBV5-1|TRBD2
TGCGCCAGCAGCTCCGGGACTAGCGGTACCGGGGAGCTGTTTTTT
CASSSGTSGTGELFF
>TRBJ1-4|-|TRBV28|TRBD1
TGTGCCAGCAGTTATCAGGGGGGTAATGAAAAACTGTTTTTT
CASSYQGGNEKLFF
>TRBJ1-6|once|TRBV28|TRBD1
TGTGCCAGCAGTCCACCCGGACAGGGGAGACTTTCACCCCTCCACTTT
CASSPPGQGRLSPLHF
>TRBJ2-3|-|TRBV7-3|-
TGTGCCAGCAGCTCTGGGGGGTGGGGTACCTCCACAGATACGCAGTATTTT
CASSSGGWGTSTDTQYF
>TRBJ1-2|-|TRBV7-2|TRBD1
TGTGCCAGCAGCTTGCGGGACAGCACTAACTATGGCTACACCTTC
CASSLRDSTNYGYTF
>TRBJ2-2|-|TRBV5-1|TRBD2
TGCGCCAGCAGCTTGGAAGGGAGGGTAACCGGGGAGCTGTTTTTT
CASSLEGRVTGELFF
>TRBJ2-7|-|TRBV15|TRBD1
TGTGCCACCAGCACCCCGACAGGGGGTGGGACCTACGAGCAGTACTTC
CATSTPTGGGTYEQYF
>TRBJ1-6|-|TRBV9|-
TGTGCCAGCAGCGTAGCTATCGGGGTGTCACCCCTCCACTTT
CASSVAIGVSPLHF
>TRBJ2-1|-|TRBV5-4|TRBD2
TGTGCCAGCAGCTCGCCGACGGGCGGGAGGGCCGTCTACAATGAGCAGTTCTTC
CASSSPTGGRAVYNEQFF
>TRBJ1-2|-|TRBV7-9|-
TGTGCCAGCAGCTTAGAGGGCGGGACTTACACCTTC
CASSLEGGTYTF
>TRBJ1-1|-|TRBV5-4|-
TGTGCCAGCAGCTTGGGGGGGGGAGCTGAAGCTTTCTTT
CASSLGGGAEAFF
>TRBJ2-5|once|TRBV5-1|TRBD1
TGCGCCAGCAGCTTGGAAGGACAGGGGGAGACCCAGTACTTC
CASSLEGQGETQYF
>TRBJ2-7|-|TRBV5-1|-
TGCGCCAGCAGCCCAAGGACAGAGCTCTCCTACGAGCAGTACTTC
CASSPRTELSYEQYF
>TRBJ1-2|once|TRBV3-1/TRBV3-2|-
TGTGCCAGCAGCCTTTATAGCGGCTACACCTTC
CASSLYSGYTF
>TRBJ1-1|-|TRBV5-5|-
TGTGCCAGCAGCTTGTTCGGCTCTCCGGGCACTGAAGCTTTCTTT
CASSLFGSPGTEAFF
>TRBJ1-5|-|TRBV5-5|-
TGTGCCAGCAACCCGGACACGCTCGGTCAGCCCCAGCATTTT
CASNPDTLGQPQHF
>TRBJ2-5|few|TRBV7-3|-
TGTGCCAGCAGCCCTAGCGCGGCCCAAGAGACCCAGTACTTC
CASSPSAAQETQYF
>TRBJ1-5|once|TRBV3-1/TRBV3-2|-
TGTGCCAGCAGCAAGGGAGACGGCAATCAGCCCCAGCATTTT
CASSKGDGNQPQHF
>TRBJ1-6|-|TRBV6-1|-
TGTGCCAGCAGTGAAGCGTTGCTCGCGCCCCTCCACTTT
CASSEALLAPLHF
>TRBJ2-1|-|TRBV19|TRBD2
TGTGCCAGTAGTCCACGACTAGCGGGAGTCCTCGGTGAGCAGTTCTTC
CASSPRLAGVLGEQFF
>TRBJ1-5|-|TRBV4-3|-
TGCGCCAGCAGCCTGCAGGTTATGCGGGGCAATCAGCCCCAGCATTTT
CASSLQVMRGNQPQHF
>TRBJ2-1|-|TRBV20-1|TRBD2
TGCAGTGCTAGTAGGTTAGGGGGCCTGGGACTAGCGCCTAGAAACGACAATGAGCAGTTCTTC
CSASRLGGLGLAPRNDNEQFF
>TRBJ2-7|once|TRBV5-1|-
TGCGCCAGCAGCTTTTGGGGCCGCGAGCAGTACTTC
CASSFWGREQYF
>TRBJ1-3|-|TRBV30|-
TGTGCCTGGAGTGTACTAGGGAGTAACACCATATATTTT
CAWSVLGSNTIYF
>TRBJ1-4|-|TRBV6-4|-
TGTGCCAGCAGTGACAGGGGCCTTCTAACAACTAATGAAAAACTGTTTTTT
CASSDRGLLTTNEKLFF
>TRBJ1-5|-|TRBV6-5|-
TGTGCCAGCAGGGTTACAAGCAATCAGCCCCAGCATTTT
CASRVTSNQPQHF
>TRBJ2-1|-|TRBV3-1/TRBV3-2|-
TGTGCCAGCAGCTATTGGGACACCCGCTCCTACAATGAGCAGTTCTTC
CASSYWDTRSYNEQFF
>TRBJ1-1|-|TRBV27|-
TGTGCCAGCAGTTTATCTGTCGACATGGCTATTGAAGCTTTCTTT
CASSLSVDMAIEAFF
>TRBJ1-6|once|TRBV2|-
TGTGCCAGCAGTGACGGAGGGAGGTATTCACCCCTCCACTTT
CASSDGGRYSPLHF
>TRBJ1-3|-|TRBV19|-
TGTGCCAGTAGTGTACAGGATTTCGGAAACACCATATATTTT
CASSVQDFGNTIYF
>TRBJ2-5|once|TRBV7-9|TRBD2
TGTGCCAGCAGCTCAGGACTAGCGGGGACCCAAGAGACCCAGTACTTC
CASSSGLAGTQETQYF
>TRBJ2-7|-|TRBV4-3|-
TGCGCCAGCAGCCAAGATGGGCAGGGGTCGTTGTACTTC
CASSQDGQGSLYF
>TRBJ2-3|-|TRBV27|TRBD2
TGTGCCAGCAGCCGGACAGGATGGACTAGCGGGAGGACAGATACGCAGTATTTT
CASSRTGWTSGRTDTQYF
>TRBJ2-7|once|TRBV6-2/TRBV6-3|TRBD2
TGTGCCAGCAGTCCCTACGGACTAGCGAGCTCCTACGAGCAGTACTTC
CASSPYGLASSYEQYF
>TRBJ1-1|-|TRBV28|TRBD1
TGTGCCAGCAGTTTGGGGACAGGGGATACTGAAGCTTTCTTT
CASSLGTGDTEAFF
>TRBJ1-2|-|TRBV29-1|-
TGCAGCGTCTCCGCGGGGGACTATGGCTACACCTTC
CSVSAGDYGYTF